The 9 T cell receptor beta chains reported below all come from one sample, sequenced in a study of control samples from healthy donors and cancer patients. Clones were read by immunoSEQ multiplex PCR, and TCRdb kept only the in-frame ones, dropping some. The profile shows roughly 80,000 clones, roughly 90% of them singletons. Sequences were obtained from blood. Every receptor here comes from a man over 45 in good health.

This clone was seen just once. The chain links TRBV25-1 to TRBJ1-3, with a tentative D call TRBD1 (5 bases). The CDR3 loop spans 14 amino acids. V gave up 4 bases and J gave up 4 bases, with 11 bases separating them. CDR1 and CDR2 (germline): MGHDK, SYGVNS. CDR3 nucleotides: TGTGCCAGCAGTGTGGCAGGGAGCGGAAACACCATATATTTT. It translates to CASSVAGSGNTIYF. The full variable domain, in which reference TRBV25-1 and TRBJ1-3 provide the parts outside the CDR3, is EADIYQTPRYLVIGTGKKITLECSQTMGHDKMYWYQQDPGMELHLIHYSYGVNSTEKGDLSSESTVSRIRTEHFPLTLESARPSHTSQYLCASSVAGSGNTIYFGEGSWLTVV.

The chain has TRBV4-2 and TRBJ2-3; the D gene is possibly TRBD2 (6 bases). The CDR3 is 15 amino acids. Trimming pared 0 bases from V and 0 bases from J, leaving 7 bases between. Germline assignment: CDR1 LGHNA and CDR2 YNFKEQ. The CDR3 is CASSQERGSTDTQYF. The CDR3, as DNA: TGTGCCAGCAGCCAAGAGCGGGGTAGCACAGATACGCAGTATTTT.

The gene calls are TRBV13 and TRBJ2-7, with 9 bases fitting TRBD2. The CDR3 has 15 residues. Germline V gene lookup returns CDR1 PRHDT and CDR2 FYEKMQ (reference sequence). J gave up 2 bases and V 3 bases, and 5 bases lay outside the gene matches. CDR3 nucleotide sequence: TGTGCCAGCAGCTTTCGGCTAGCGGGAACCTACGAGCAGTACTTC. It codes for CASSFRLAGTYEQYF. Full variable domain (rest looked up from reference TRBV13 and TRBJ2-7): AAGVIQSPRHLIKEKRETATLKCYPIPRHDTVYWYQQGPGQDPQFLISFYEKMQSDKGSIPDRFSAQQFSDYHSELNMSSLELGDSALYFCASSFRLAGTYEQYFGPGTRLTVT.

The rearrangement joins TRBV2 to TRBJ2-3; D perhaps matches TRBD2 (6 bases). Germline V CDR1 and CDR2: SNHLY, FYNNEI. V lost 3 bases to trimming and J lost 5 bases, with 6 bases between them. There are 12 residues in the CDR3. In DNA form, the CDR3 reads TGTGCCAGCAGTGAGGGGGGAGATACGCAGTATTTT. Translation: CASSEGGDTQYF.

About this clone: Other nucleotide sequences in the sample specify the same CDR3. The J gene is TRBJ1-4, the V gene TRBV6-5; D call uncertain. Trimming shortened V by 0 bases and J by 5 bases, and 10 bases separated the two germline ends. This CDR3 has 15 amino acids. Germline CDR1 reads MNHEY; CDR2 reads SVGAGI. CDR3 sequence: CASSYSNGRNEKLFF. The CDR3 coding sequence is TGTGCCAGCAGTTACTCGAACGGCAGAAATGAAAAACTGTTTTTT.

The V gene is TRBV5-1, the J gene TRBJ2-5; 13 bases match TRBD2. Germline V gives CDR1 SGHRS, CDR2 YFSETQ. The trim removed 3 bases at V and 2 bases at J, leaving 4 bases unmatched. The CDR3 contains 16 residues. In DNA, the CDR3 is TGCGCCAGCAGCTCTGGACTAGCGGGGGTACAAGAGACCCAGTACTTC. Translation: CASSSGLAGVQETQYF.

The rearrangement links TRBV27 to TRBJ1-1; D uncertain. The CDR3 runs 13 residues. V was cut by 5 bases and J by 2 bases, with 9 bases left in between. Looked up from germline, CDR1 is MNHEY and CDR2 is SMNVEV (reference sequence). The CDR3 region has the DNA TGTGCCAGCAGTCCCGGCCTCAACACTGAAGCTTTCTTT. Protein product: CASSPGLNTEAFF.

This chain connects TRBV3-1 (or the pseudogene TRBV3-2) to TRBJ1-1; D uncertain. Trimming removed 2 bases at V and 2 bases at J, with 3 bases between. There are 12 residues in the CDR3. Germline V gene lookup returns CDR1 LGHDT and CDR2 YNNKEL (reference sequence). CDR3 amino acids: CASSQSNTEAFF. The CDR3, as DNA: TGTGCCAGCAGCCAATCAAACACTGAAGCTTTCTTT.

The chain links TRBV30 to TRBJ1-1; tentative D call: TRBD1 (6 bases). The V and J ends lost 2 bases and 1 base respectively, with 11 bases between them. This CDR3 region has 14 residues. Per the germline V gene, CDR1 is GTSNPN and CDR2 is SVGIG (reference sequence). The CDR3 DNA follows: TGTGCCTGGAGTCCGGGACACTCGAACACTGAAGCTTTCTTT. This gives the protein CAWSPGHSNTEAFF.